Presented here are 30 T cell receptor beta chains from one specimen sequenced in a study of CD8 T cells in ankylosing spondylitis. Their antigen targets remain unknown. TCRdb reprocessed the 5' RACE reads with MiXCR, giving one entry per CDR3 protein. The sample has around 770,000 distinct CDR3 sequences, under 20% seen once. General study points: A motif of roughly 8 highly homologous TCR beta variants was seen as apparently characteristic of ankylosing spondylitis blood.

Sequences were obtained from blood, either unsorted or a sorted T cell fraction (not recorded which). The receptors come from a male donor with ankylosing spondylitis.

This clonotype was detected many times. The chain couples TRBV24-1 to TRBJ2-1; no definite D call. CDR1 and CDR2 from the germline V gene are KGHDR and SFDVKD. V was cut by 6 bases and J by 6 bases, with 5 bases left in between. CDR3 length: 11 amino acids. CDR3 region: CATSLVNEQFF. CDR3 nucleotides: TGTGCCACCAGTCTCGTCAATGAGCAGTTCTTC.

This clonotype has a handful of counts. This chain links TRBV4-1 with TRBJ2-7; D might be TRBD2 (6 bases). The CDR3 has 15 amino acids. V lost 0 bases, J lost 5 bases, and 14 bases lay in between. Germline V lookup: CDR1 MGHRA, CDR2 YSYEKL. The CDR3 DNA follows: TGCGCCAGCAGCCAAGATTCGCGACTAGAAAACGAGCAGTACTTC. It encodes CASSQDSRLENEQYF.

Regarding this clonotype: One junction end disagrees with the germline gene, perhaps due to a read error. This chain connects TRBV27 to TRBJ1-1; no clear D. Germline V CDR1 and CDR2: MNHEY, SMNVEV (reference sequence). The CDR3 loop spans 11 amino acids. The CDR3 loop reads CASARDTEASF. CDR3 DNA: TGTGCCAGCGCCCGAGACACTGAAGCTTCCTTT.

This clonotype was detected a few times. Here the CDR3 DNA reads TGTGCCATCAGTGCAGGGAGCAATCAGCCCCAGCATTTT. Protein: CAISAGSNQPQHF. This chain links TRBV10-3 with TRBJ1-5; tentative D call: TRBD1 (5 bases). The length of the CDR3 is 13 residues. With 4 bases removed from V and 1 base from J, the gap between germline ends came to 5 bases. Germline CDR1 is ENHRY and CDR2 is SYGVKD.

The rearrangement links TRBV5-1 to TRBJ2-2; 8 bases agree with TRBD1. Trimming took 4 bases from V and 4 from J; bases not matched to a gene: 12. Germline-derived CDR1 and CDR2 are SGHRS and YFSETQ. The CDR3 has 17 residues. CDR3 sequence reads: CASSPRPLDRVTGELFF. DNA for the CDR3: TGCGCCAGCAGCCCACGGCCGTTGGACAGGGTCACCGGGGAGCTGTTTTTT.

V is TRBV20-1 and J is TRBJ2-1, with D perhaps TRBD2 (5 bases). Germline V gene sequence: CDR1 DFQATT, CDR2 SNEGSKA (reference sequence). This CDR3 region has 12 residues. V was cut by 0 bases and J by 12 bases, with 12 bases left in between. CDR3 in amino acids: CSARDLGETQFF. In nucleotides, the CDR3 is TGCAGTGCTAGAGATCTCGGGGAAACGCAGTTCTTC.

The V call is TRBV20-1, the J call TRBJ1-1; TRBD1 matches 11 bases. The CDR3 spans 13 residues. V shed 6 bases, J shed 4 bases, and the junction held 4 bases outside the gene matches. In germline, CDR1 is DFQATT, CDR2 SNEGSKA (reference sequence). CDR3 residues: CSAPGQGATEAFF. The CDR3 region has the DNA TGCAGTGCCCCCGGACAGGGGGCCACTGAAGCTTTCTTT.

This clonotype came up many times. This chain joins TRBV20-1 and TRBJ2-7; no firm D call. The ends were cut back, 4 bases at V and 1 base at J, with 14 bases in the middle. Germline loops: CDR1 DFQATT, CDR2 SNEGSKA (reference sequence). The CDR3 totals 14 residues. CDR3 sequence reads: CSAIDSAASYEQYF. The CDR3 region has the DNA TGCAGTGCTATCGACTCGGCGGCGTCCTACGAGCAGTACTTC.

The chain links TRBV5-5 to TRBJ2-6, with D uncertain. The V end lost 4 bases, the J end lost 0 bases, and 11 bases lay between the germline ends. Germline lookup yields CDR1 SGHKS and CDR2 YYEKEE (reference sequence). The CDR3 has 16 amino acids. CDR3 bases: TGTGCCAGCAGCCTTGGGGTTGTCTCTGGGGCCAACGTCCTGACTTTC. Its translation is CASSLGVVSGANVLTF.

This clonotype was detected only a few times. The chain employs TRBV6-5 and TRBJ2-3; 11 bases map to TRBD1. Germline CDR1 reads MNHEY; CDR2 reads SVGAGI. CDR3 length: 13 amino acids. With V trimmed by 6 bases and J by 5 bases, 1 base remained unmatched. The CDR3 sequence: CASRGTGGDTQYF. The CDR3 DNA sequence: TGTGCCAGCAGAGGGACAGGGGGAGATACGCAGTATTTT.

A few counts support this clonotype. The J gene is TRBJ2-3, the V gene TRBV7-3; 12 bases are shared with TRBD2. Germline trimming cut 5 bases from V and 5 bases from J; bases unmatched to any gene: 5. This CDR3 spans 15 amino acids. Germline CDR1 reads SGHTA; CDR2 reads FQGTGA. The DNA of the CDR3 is TGTGCCAGCAGCCCTAGCGGGGGGGCCATAGATACGCAGTATTTT. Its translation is CASSPSGGAIDTQYF.

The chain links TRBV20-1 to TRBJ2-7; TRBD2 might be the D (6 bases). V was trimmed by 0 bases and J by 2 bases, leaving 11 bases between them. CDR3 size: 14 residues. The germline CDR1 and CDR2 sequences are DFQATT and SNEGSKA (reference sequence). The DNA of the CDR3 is TGCAGTGCTAGAGATCCGGCTAGCGCCTACGAGCAGTACTTC. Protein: CSARDPASAYEQYF.

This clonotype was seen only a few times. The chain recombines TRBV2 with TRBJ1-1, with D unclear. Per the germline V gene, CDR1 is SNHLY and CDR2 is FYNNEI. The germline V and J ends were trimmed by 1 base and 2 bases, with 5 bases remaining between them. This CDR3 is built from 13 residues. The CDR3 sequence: CASSEGPNTEAFF. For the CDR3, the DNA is TGTGCCAGCAGTGAAGGACCCAACACTGAAGCTTTCTTT.

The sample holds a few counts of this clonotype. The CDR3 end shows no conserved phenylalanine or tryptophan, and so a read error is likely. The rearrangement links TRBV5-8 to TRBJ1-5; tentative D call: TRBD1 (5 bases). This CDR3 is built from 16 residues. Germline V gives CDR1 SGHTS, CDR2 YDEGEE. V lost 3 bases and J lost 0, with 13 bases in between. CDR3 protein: CASSSGTSYSNQPQHL. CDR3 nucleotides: TGTGCCAGCAGCTCCGGGACGTCTTATAGCAATCAGCCCCAGCATCTT.

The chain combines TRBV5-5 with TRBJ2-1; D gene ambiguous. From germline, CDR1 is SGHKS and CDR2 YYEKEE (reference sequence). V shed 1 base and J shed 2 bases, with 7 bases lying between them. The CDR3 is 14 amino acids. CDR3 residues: CASSLKLAYNEQFF. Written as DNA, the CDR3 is TGTGCCAGCAGCTTGAAGCTGGCCTACAATGAGCAGTTCTTC.

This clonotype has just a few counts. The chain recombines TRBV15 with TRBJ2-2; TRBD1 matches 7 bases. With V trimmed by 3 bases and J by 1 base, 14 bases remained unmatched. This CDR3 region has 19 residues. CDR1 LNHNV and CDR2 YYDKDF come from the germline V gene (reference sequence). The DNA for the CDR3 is TGTGCCACCAGCAGCCCCCCGGGACAGTCGGGTTGGAACACCGGGGAGCTGTTTTTT. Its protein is CATSSPPGQSGWNTGELFF. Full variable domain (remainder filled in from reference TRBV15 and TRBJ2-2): DAMVIQNPRYQVTQFGKPVTLSCSQTLNHNVMYWYQQKSSQAPKLLFHYYDKDFNNEADTPDNFQSRRPNTSFCFLDIRSPGLGDTAMYLCATSSPPGQSGWNTGELFFGEGSRLTVL.

The CDR3 sequence is CSVAKGNEKLFF. The CDR3 DNA sequence: TGCAGCGTTGCCAAGGGGAATGAAAAACTGTTTTTT. This chain links TRBV29-1 with TRBJ1-4; D perhaps matches TRBD1 (5 bases). V gave up 4 bases and J gave up 5 bases, with 8 bases separating them. CDR3 length: 12 amino acids. CDR1 and CDR2 from the germline V gene are SQVTM and ANQGSEA.

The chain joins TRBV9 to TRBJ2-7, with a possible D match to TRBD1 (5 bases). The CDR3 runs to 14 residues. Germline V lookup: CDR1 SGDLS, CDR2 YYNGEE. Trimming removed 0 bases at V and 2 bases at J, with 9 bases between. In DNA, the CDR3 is TGTGCCAGCAGCGTAGCCCCAGGGACCTACGAGCAGTACTTC. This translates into CASSVAPGTYEQYF.

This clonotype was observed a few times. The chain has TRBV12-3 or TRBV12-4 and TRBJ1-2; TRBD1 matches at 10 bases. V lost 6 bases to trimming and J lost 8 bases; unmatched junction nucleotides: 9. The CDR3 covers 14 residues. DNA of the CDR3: TGTGCCAGCAGCCCCGGACAGGGGGTGAGGGGCTACACCTTC. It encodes CASSPGQGVRGYTF.

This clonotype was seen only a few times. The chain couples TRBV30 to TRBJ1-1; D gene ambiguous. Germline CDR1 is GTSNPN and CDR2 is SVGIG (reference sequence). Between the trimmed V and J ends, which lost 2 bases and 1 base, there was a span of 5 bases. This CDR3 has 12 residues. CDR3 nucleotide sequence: TGTGCCTGGAGTCCAAGGAACACTGAAGCTTTCTTT. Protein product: CAWSPRNTEAFF.

The CDR3, as DNA: TGTGCCAGCAGCTTGCCCGCTGCCAGAAACTATGGCTACACCTTC. Translation: CASSLPAARNYGYTF. The gene calls are TRBV5-5 and TRBJ1-2; D unresolved. Trimming pared 1 base from V and 2 bases from J, leaving 12 bases between. Germline values: CDR1 SGHKS, CDR2 YYEKEE (reference sequence). This CDR3 is built from 15 residues. Supplemented by reference TRBV5-5 and TRBJ1-2, the full variable domain reads DAGVTQSPTHLIKTRGQQVTLRCSPISGHKSVSWYQQVLGQGPQFIFQYYEKEERGRGNFPDRFSARQFPNYSSELNVNALLLGDSALYLCASSLPAARNYGYTFGSGTRLTVV.

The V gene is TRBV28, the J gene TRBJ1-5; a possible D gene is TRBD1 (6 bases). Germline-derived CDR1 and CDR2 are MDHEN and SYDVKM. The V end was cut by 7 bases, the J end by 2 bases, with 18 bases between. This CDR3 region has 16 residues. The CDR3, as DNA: TGTGCCAGCAAAAGCCGGGACATTCGAGGCAATCAGCCCCAGCATTTT. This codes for CASKSRDIRGNQPQHF.

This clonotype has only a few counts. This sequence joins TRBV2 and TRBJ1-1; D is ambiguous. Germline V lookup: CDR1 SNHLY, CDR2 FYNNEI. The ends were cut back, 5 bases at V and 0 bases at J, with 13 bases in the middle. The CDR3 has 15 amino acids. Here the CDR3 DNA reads TGTGCCAGCAGTCCCGAGAACGGCCTGAACACTGAAGCTTTCTTT. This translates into CASSPENGLNTEAFF.

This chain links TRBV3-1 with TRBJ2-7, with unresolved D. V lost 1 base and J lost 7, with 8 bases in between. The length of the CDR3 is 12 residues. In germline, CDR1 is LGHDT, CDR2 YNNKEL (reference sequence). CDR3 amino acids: CASSQGRSEQYF. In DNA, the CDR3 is TGTGCCAGCAGCCAAGGAAGGAGTGAGCAGTACTTC.

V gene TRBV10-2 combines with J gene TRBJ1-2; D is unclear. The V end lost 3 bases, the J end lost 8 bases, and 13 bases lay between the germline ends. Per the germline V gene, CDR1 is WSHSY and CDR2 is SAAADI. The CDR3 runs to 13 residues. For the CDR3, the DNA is TGCGCCAGCAGTGAACAGACTCGGATGGGCTACACCTTC. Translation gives CASSEQTRMGYTF.

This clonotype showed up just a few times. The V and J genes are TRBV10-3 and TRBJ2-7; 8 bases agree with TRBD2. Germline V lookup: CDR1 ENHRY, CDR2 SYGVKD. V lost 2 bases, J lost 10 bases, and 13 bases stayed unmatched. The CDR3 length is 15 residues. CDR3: CAISEGGTRTLQQYF. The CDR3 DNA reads TGTGCCATCAGTGAGGGGGGGACTAGGACCCTTCAACAGTACTTC.

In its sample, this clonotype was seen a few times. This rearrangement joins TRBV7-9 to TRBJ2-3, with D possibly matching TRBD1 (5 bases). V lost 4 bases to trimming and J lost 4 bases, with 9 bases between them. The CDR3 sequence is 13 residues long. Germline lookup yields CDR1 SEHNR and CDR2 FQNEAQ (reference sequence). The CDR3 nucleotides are TGTGCCAGCAGCTCAAGGGGCGCAGATACGCAGTATTTT. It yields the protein CASSSRGADTQYF.

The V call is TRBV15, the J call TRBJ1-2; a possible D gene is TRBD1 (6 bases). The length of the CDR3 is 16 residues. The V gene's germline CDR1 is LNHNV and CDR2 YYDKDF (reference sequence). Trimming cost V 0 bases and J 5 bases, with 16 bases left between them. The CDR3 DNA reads TGTGCCACCAGCAGAGATCTCACAGGGATTTATTATGGCTACACCTTC. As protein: CATSRDLTGIYYGYTF.

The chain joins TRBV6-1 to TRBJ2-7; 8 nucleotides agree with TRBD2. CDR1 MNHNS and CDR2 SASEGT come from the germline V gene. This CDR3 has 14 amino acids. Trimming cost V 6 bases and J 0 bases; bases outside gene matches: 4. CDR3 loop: CASSRGLDSYEQYF. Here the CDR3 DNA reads TGTGCCAGCAGCAGGGGACTAGACTCCTACGAGCAGTACTTC.

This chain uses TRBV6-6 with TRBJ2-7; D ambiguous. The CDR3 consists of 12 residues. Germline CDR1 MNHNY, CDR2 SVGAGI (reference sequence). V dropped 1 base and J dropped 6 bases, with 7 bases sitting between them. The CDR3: CASSYFGVEQYF. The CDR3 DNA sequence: TGTGCCAGCAGTTACTTTGGGGTCGAGCAGTACTTC.